This T cell receptor beta chain was observed in a study of CD8 T cells in Susac syndrome. It was with random hexamers that roughly 0.5 to 1 ug RNA was reverse transcribed. MiXCR, run by TCRdb on the immunoSEQ multiplex PCR reads, gives a single entry per CDR3 protein. The table shows a few hundred thousand distinct CDR3 sequences, with approximately 95% occurring only once. Germline V gives CDR1 DFQATT, CDR2 SNEGSKA (reference sequence). The CDR3 loop spans 17 amino acids. V was clipped by 6 bases and J by 0 bases, with 24 bases between them. The sequence was obtained from a human donor with multiple sclerosis. Sequencing was performed on CD4+ T cells from PBMCs. The rearrangement joins TRBV20-1 to TRBJ2-7, with a tentative D call TRBD1 (6 bases). CDR3 residues: CSATKGASTGRSYEQYF. Here the CDR3 DNA reads TGCAGTGCCACCAAGGGCGCCTCGACAGGTCGCTCCTACGAGCAGTACTTC.